The entry that follows covers one T cell receptor beta chain sequence. Measured with immunoSEQ multiplex PCR; TCRdb has only the in-frame clones, and not every one. This table holds about 41,000 clones, roughly nine tenths found once. The sample comes from a study of T cell changes during pregnancy in multiple sclerosis. Germline CDR1 and CDR2: SGHDN and FVKESK. The CDR3 contains 17 residues. After removal of 0 bases from V and 3 bases from J, the junction contained 9 bases not matched to a gene. The sequencing here drew on CD4+ T cells from peripheral blood mononuclear cells, taken in the first trimester of pregnancy. This rearrangement joins TRBV14 to TRBJ2-3; 7 positions agree with TRBD2. This clonotype was obtained from a female donor with multiple sclerosis, enrolled in a pregnancy study. The CDR3 is CASSQDWTGGWTDTQYF. CDR3 nucleotides: TGTGCCAGCAGCCAAGATTGGACGGGAGGTTGGACAGATACGCAGTATTTT.